The 26 T cell receptor beta chains below all came from one sample that was sequenced in a study of OX40 agonist ivuxolimab in advanced cancers. Sequencing used immunoSEQ multiplex PCR; TCRdb keeps in-frame clones, though not all of them. The sample includes more than 50,000 clones, 75% to 90% of them seen just once. Source: CD4+ or CD8+ T cells sorted from blood, taken in a trial of the OX40 agonist ivuxolimab. The receptors here all came from an adult with an advanced solid tumor such as melanoma, head and neck, liver or kidney cancer.

The genes are TRBV27 and TRBJ1-4, with 9 bases lining up with TRBD1. V lost 1 base, J lost 8 bases, and 2 bases stayed unmatched. Germline V gene data show CDR1 as MNHEY and CDR2 as SMNVEV (reference sequence). There are 14 residues in the CDR3. In nucleotides, the CDR3 is TGTGCCAGCAGTTTATTGGGGACAGGGGAAAAACTGTTTTTT. Amino acid sequence: CASSLLGTGEKLFF.

The table lists this clone with a count of one. The gene calls are TRBV25-1 and TRBJ2-7, with 8 positions matching TRBD1. Germline V CDR1 and CDR2: MGHDK, SYGVNS. This CDR3 has 14 amino acids. V shed 6 bases, J shed 5 bases, and the junction held 9 bases outside the gene matches. In nucleotides, the CDR3 is TGTGCCAGCAGGGGAAGACAGGGGTCCCACGAGCAGTACTTC. It specifies CASRGRQGSHEQYF.

The V and J genes are TRBV19 and TRBJ2-3, with D perhaps TRBD1 or TRBD2 (5 bases each). CDR3 length equals 16 residues. Germline assignment: CDR1 LNHDA and CDR2 SQIVND (reference sequence). Trimming shortened V by 4 bases and J by 0 bases, and 14 bases separated the two germline ends. The CDR3 bases are TGTGCCAGTAGTAAGGTCCGGGGCATAAGCACAGATACGCAGTATTTT. Amino acids: CASSKVRGISTDTQYF.

This clone was detected only a few times. The chain combines TRBV20-1 with TRBJ2-3; D gene ambiguous. The germline CDR1 and CDR2 sequences are DFQATT and SNEGSKA (reference sequence). Trimming removed 0 bases at V and 9 bases at J, with 4 bases between. This CDR3 has 10 amino acids. The CDR3 region is CSARDNTQYF. The CDR3 DNA reads as TGCAGTGCTAGAGATAACACGCAGTATTTT.

The V and J genes are TRBV2 and TRBJ1-1; D not certain. The CDR3 length is 15 residues. Germline CDR1 SNHLY, CDR2 FYNNEI. V was cut by 6 bases and J by 1 base, with 15 bases left in between. CDR3 DNA: TGTGCCAGCAGGATTAGGTTAATCCGGAACACTGAAGCTTTCTTT. Translation gives CASRIRLIRNTEAFF.

The chain carries TRBV2 and TRBJ2-2, with D perhaps matching TRBD1 or TRBD2 (6 bases each). The CDR3 runs to 15 residues. Trimming cost V 7 bases and J 6 bases, with 18 bases left between them. Per the germline V gene, CDR1 is SNHLY and CDR2 is FYNNEI. The CDR3 bases are TGTGCCAGCAAATCGGGAGCAGGGGTTTCCGGGGAGCTGTTTTTT. It translates to CASKSGAGVSGELFF.

J is TRBJ1-5 and V is TRBV28; D ambiguous. From germline, CDR1 is MDHEN and CDR2 SYDVKM. V was cut by 11 bases and J by 4 bases, with 18 bases left in between. The CDR3 runs 14 residues. The DNA for the CDR3 is TGTGCCTCTCGGGCCGTTCGGGAAAATCAGCCCCAGCATTTT. It codes for CASRAVRENQPQHF.

The genes are TRBV5-1 and TRBJ2-2; TRBD2 matches at 10 bases. CDR1 and CDR2 (germline): SGHRS, YFSETQ. This CDR3 comprises 16 residues. The ends lost 0 bases at V and 5 bases at J; junction bases unmatched: 4. The CDR3 sequence: CASSLASGSGTGELFF. The CDR3 DNA sequence: TGCGCCAGCAGCTTGGCTAGCGGGAGTGGGACCGGGGAGCTGTTTTTT.

On this clone itself: The same CDR3 can be traced to other DNA sequences in this sample. The chain is built from TRBV2 and TRBJ1-1; D is uncertain. V shed 4 bases and J shed 0 bases, with 6 bases lying between them. This CDR3 contains 13 residues. Germline V lookup: CDR1 SNHLY, CDR2 FYNNEI. The DNA for the CDR3 is TGTGCCAGCAGTGGCGACCTGAACACTGAAGCTTTCTTT. Its translation: CASSGDLNTEAFF.

The chain uses TRBV9 and TRBJ2-5, with 15 bases lining up with TRBD2. V was clipped by 3 bases and J by 5 bases; unmatched bases: 8. The CDR3 consists of 17 residues. Germline CDR1 reads SGDLS; CDR2 reads YYNGEE. This chain's CDR3 is CASSGRTSGRAGETQYF. DNA of the CDR3: TGTGCCAGCAGCGGAAGGACTAGCGGGAGGGCGGGGGAGACCCAGTACTTC.

The chain carries TRBV2 and TRBJ1-4; 7 bases are shared with TRBD1. This CDR3 has 14 residues. Germline trimming cut 10 bases from V and 4 bases from J; bases unmatched to any gene: 9. Germline loops: CDR1 SNHLY, CDR2 FYNNEI. CDR3 nucleotides: TGTGCCACGAACCCACAGGGGAGTAATGAAAAACTGTTTTTT. Translation gives CATNPQGSNEKLFF.

This chain joins TRBV5-1 and TRBJ1-3; D not certain. CDR3 length: 13 amino acids. Trimming stripped 3 bases from V and 7 bases from J, with 11 bases between. Per the germline V gene, CDR1 is SGHRS and CDR2 is YFSETQ. DNA of the CDR3: TGCGCCAGCAGCTCCCCAGGAGGGAACACCATATATTTT. It translates to CASSSPGGNTIYF.

The chain has TRBV11-2 and TRBJ1-1; a weak D match, TRBD1 (5 bases). Germline CDR1 is SGHAT and CDR2 is FQNNGV. V lost 5 bases to trimming and J lost 3 bases, with 16 bases between them. This CDR3 region has 15 residues. CDR3 region: CASSRSTGGYTEAFF. The CDR3 DNA is TGTGCCAGCAGCCGCAGCACAGGTGGATACACTGAAGCTTTCTTT.

The rearrangement links TRBV6-5 to TRBJ1-2; possible D gene TRBD1, 5 bases. V was clipped by 2 bases and J by 5 bases, with 9 bases between them. Germline V gene lookup returns CDR1 MNHEY and CDR2 SVGAGI. This CDR3 spans 13 amino acids. CDR3 protein: CASSYDSFYGYTF. For the CDR3, the DNA is TGTGCCAGCAGTTACGACAGCTTTTATGGCTACACCTTC.

This clone was recorded only once. V is TRBV18 and J is TRBJ1-1; the D is unclear. The germline CDR1 and CDR2 sequences are KGHSH and LQKENI. The CDR3 is 13 residues long. The germline V and J ends were trimmed by 7 bases and 2 bases, with 11 bases remaining between them. The CDR3 coding sequence is TGTGCCAGCTACCCAGAGGCTAACACTGAAGCTTTCTTT. Translation gives CASYPEANTEAFF.

The rearrangement uses TRBV2 and TRBJ2-7; possible D gene TRBD1, 6 bases. CDR3 size: 12 residues. Trimming stripped 5 bases from V and 3 bases from J, with 8 bases between. CDR1 SNHLY and CDR2 FYNNEI come from the germline V gene. Here the CDR3 DNA reads TGTGCCAGCAGTCTGACAGGCTACGAGCAGTACTTC. Protein product: CASSLTGYEQYF.

This chain connects TRBV7-3 to TRBJ2-5, with no clear D. The V gene lost 8 bases and the J gene lost 3 bases, with 13 bases spanning the gap. The length of the CDR3 is 13 residues. Germline-derived CDR1 and CDR2 are SGHTA and FQGTGA. This CDR3 is CASSRSAKETQYF. The CDR3 nucleotides read TGTGCCAGCTCCCGGAGCGCCAAAGAGACCCAGTACTTC.

The chain carries TRBV5-1 and TRBJ1-3; D not certain. The length of the CDR3 is 15 residues. V dropped 0 bases and J dropped 2 bases, with 9 bases sitting between them. The germline V gene has CDR1 SGHRS and CDR2 YFSETQ. The CDR3 reads CASSLEQNPGNTIYF. In DNA, the CDR3 is TGCGCCAGCAGCTTGGAACAGAACCCTGGAAACACCATATATTTT.

J is TRBJ1-4 and V is TRBV28; 8 positions agree with TRBD1. This CDR3 is 15 amino acids long. After removal of 6 bases from V and 7 bases from J, the junction contained 10 bases not matched to a gene. The germline gives CDR1 MDHEN, CDR2 SYDVKM. Here the CDR3 DNA reads TGTGCCAGCAGGCCTAGGGGACAGGCGCCTGAAAAACTGTTTTTT. Encoded protein: CASRPRGQAPEKLFF. Supplemented by reference TRBV28 and TRBJ1-4, the full variable domain reads DVKVTQSSRYLVKRTGEKVFLECVQDMDHENMFWYRQDPGLGLRLIYFSYDVKMKEKGDIPEGYSVSREKKERFSLILESASTNQTSMYLCASRPRGQAPEKLFFGSGTQLSVL.

The chain has TRBV30 and TRBJ1-6; D perhaps matches TRBD1 (6 bases). CDR1 and CDR2 (germline): GTSNPN, SVGIG (reference sequence). The CDR3 sequence is 13 residues long. Trimming pared 1 base from V and 9 bases from J, leaving 10 bases between. The CDR3 bases are TGTGCCTGGAGTGGGGGGCTGAGTTCACCCCTCCACTTT. Amino acids: CAWSGGLSSPLHF. The whole variable domain, remainder taken from reference TRBV30 and TRBJ1-6, is SQTIHQWPATLVQPVGSPLSLECTVEGTSNPNLYWYRQAAGRGLQLLFYSVGIGQISSEVPQNLSASRPQDRQFILSSKKLLLSDSGFYLCAWSGGLSSPLHFGNGTRLTVT.

A single count supports this clone. The chain joins TRBV5-4 to TRBJ1-1; 10 positions agree with TRBD1. V was clipped by 3 bases and J by 3 bases; unmatched bases: 8. The CDR3 totals 16 residues. Germline V gives CDR1 SGHNT, CDR2 YYREEE (reference sequence). The CDR3 region is CASSSPTGGGDTEAFF. In DNA form, the CDR3 reads TGTGCCAGCAGCTCGCCGACAGGGGGCGGGGACACTGAAGCTTTCTTT.

CDR3 sequence (DNA): TGTGCCTGGAGCCAACGGGGGTACGAGCAGTACTTC. Translated: CAWSQRGYEQYF. The chain joins TRBV30 to TRBJ2-7; D may be TRBD2 (6 bases). Germline-derived CDR1 and CDR2 are GTSNPN and SVGIG (reference sequence). The germline V and J ends were trimmed by 3 bases and 4 bases, with 10 bases remaining between them. This CDR3 contains 12 residues.

This clone showed up just once. CDR3: CASHSGPVYEQYF. The CDR3, as DNA: TGTGCCAGCCATAGCGGCCCAGTCTACGAGCAGTACTTC. This rearrangement joins TRBV28 to TRBJ2-7, with a possible D match to TRBD2 (6 bases). The germline V and J ends were trimmed by 8 bases and 3 bases, with 14 bases remaining between them. CDR1 and CDR2 from the germline V gene are MDHEN and SYDVKM. The CDR3 runs to 13 residues. Drawing the rest from reference TRBV28 and TRBJ2-7, the complete variable domain is DVKVTQSSRYLVKRTGEKVFLECVQDMDHENMFWYRQDPGLGLRLIYFSYDVKMKEKGDIPEGYSVSREKKERFSLILESASTNQTSMYLCASHSGPVYEQYFGPGTRLTVT.

This chain links TRBV6-6 with TRBJ1-2; D might be TRBD1 (6 bases). The germline gives CDR1 MNHNY, CDR2 SVGAGI (reference sequence). The V gene lost 7 bases and the J gene lost 5 bases, with 11 bases spanning the gap. The CDR3 is 12 residues long. The chain's CDR3 is CASTKGEYGYTF. The CDR3 DNA is TGTGCCAGCACTAAGGGGGAGTATGGCTACACCTTC.

This sequence joins TRBV7-2 and TRBJ2-7; maybe TRBD1 (5 bases). CDR3 length: 14 residues. V was clipped by 5 bases and J by 2 bases, with 13 bases between them. CDR1 and CDR2 from the germline V gene are SGHTA and FQGNSA. The CDR3 region has the DNA TGTGCCAGCAGCCCACATCAGGGCCCCTACGAGCAGTACTTC. Residues: CASSPHQGPYEQYF.

V is TRBV19 and J is TRBJ1-6; 7 bases align to TRBD1. This CDR3 is 14 amino acids long. Per the germline V gene, CDR1 is LNHDA and CDR2 is SQIVND (reference sequence). Trimming took 2 bases from V and 9 from J; bases not matched to a gene: 4. The CDR3 DNA is TGTGCCAGTAGTATACAGGGGGTCGGTTCACCCCTCCACTTT. Translation: CASSIQGVGSPLHF.